This is a list of T cell receptor beta chains from one sample in a study of T cell changes during pregnancy in multiple sclerosis. Profiled with immunoSEQ multiplex PCR; TCRdb holds only in-frame clones, not every one. The table lists 75,000 to 80,000 clones, 89% of them singletons. The starting material was peripheral blood, obtained before pregnancy. All receptors come from a female donor with multiple sclerosis, enrolled in a pregnancy study. CDR3s include the opening cysteine and the closing phenylalanine or tryptophan. The D gene is left open where the match is weak. A clone size is listed for some rows: how often the clone was seen (once, few, many), or a class if it is expanded.

CDR3aa: CASSLANRDSPLHF
CDR3nt: TGTGCCAGCAGCCTGGCAAACAGGGATTCACCCCTCCACTTT
d_gene: .
abundance: .
v_gene: TRBV7-6
j_gene: TRBJ1-6

CDR3aa: CAWSVWGRGAPLSGANVLTF
CDR3nt: TGTGCCTGGAGTGTATGGGGCAGGGGAGCCCCTCTCTCTGGGGCCAACGTCCTGACTTTC
d_gene: .
abundance: .
v_gene: TRBV30
j_gene: TRBJ2-6

CDR3aa: CASSAGGATDTQYF
CDR3nt: TGTGCCAGCAGTGCCGGGGGGGCCACAGATACGCAGTATTTT
d_gene: TRBD2
abundance: few
v_gene: TRBV6-4
j_gene: TRBJ2-3

CDR3aa: CASSPGTNYGYTF
CDR3nt: TGCGCCAGCAGCCCGGGGACTAACTATGGCTACACCTTC
d_gene: .
abundance: .
v_gene: TRBV5-1
j_gene: TRBJ1-2

CDR3aa: CASSIGGGGNTDTQYF
CDR3nt: TGTGCCAGTAGTATAGGTGGGGGGGGGAACACAGATACGCAGTATTTT
d_gene: TRBD2
abundance: once
v_gene: TRBV19
j_gene: TRBJ2-3

CDR3aa: CATSRDLAGGPDTQYF
CDR3nt: TGTGCCACCAGCAGAGATCTAGCGGGGGGGCCAGATACGCAGTATTTT
d_gene: TRBD2
abundance: .
v_gene: TRBV15
j_gene: TRBJ2-3

CDR3aa: CASSIGDTQYF
CDR3nt: TGTGCCAGTAGTATCGGGGATACGCAGTATTTT
d_gene: .
abundance: few
v_gene: TRBV19
j_gene: TRBJ2-3

CDR3aa: CAISEISGGGTYTDTQYF
CDR3nt: TGTGCCATCAGTGAGATTAGCGGGGGGGGAACTTACACAGATACGCAGTATTTT
d_gene: TRBD2
abundance: .
v_gene: TRBV10-3
j_gene: TRBJ2-3

CDR3aa: CAWSVTGNYQPQHF
CDR3nt: TGTGCCTGGAGTGTAACGGGAAACTATCAGCCCCAGCATTTT
d_gene: .
abundance: .
v_gene: TRBV30
j_gene: TRBJ1-5

CDR3aa: CASSNTGTAGNGGYTF
CDR3nt: TGTGCCAGCAGCAACACCGGGACAGCTGGAAATGGTGGCTACACCTTC
d_gene: TRBD1
abundance: .
v_gene: TRBV7-9
j_gene: TRBJ1-2

CDR3aa: CSAETGAGYTF
CDR3nt: TGCAGTGCAGAGACAGGGGCTGGCTACACCTTC
d_gene: TRBD1
abundance: .
v_gene: TRBV20-1
j_gene: TRBJ1-2

CDR3aa: CASSFPVVGIGETQYF
CDR3nt: TGTGCCAGCAGTTTTCCTGTAGTTGGTATTGGAGAGACCCAGTACTTC
d_gene: .
abundance: .
v_gene: TRBV28
j_gene: TRBJ2-5

CDR3aa: CASSRGLARMFF
CDR3nt: TGTGCCAGCAGCCGCGGACTAGCGCGGATGTTTTTT
d_gene: TRBD2
abundance: .
v_gene: TRBV7-9
j_gene: TRBJ2-2

CDR3aa: CASSGQGDYGYTF
CDR3nt: TGCGCCAGCAGCGGACAGGGGGACTATGGCTACACCTTC
d_gene: TRBD1
abundance: .
v_gene: TRBV5-1
j_gene: TRBJ1-2

CDR3aa: CASSFSGHTYEQYF
CDR3nt: TGTGCCAGCAGTTTTTCGGGACACACCTACGAGCAGTACTTC
d_gene: .
abundance: .
v_gene: TRBV28
j_gene: TRBJ2-7

CDR3aa: CASSPPGQGYEQYF
CDR3nt: TGTGCCAGCTCACCTCCGGGACAGGGCTACGAGCAGTACTTC
d_gene: TRBD1
abundance: .
v_gene: TRBV18
j_gene: TRBJ2-7

CDR3aa: CASSLSGTGGSDTQYF
CDR3nt: TGTGCTAGCAGCCTCTCCGGGACAGGGGGTTCAGATACGCAGTATTTT
d_gene: TRBD1
abundance: .
v_gene: TRBV7-7
j_gene: TRBJ2-3

CDR3aa: CASSLGGVNYGYTF
CDR3nt: TGCGCCAGCAGCTTGGGCGGGGTAAACTATGGCTACACCTTC
d_gene: .
abundance: .
v_gene: TRBV5-1
j_gene: TRBJ1-2

CDR3aa: CAWVSRGRFEKLFF
CDR3nt: TGTGCCTGGGTATCGAGGGGGCGCTTTGAAAAACTGTTTTTT
d_gene: TRBD1
abundance: .
v_gene: TRBV30
j_gene: TRBJ1-4

CDR3aa: CASSLMAPDTQYF
CDR3nt: TGTGCCAGCAGCTTGATGGCCCCGGATACGCAGTATTTT
d_gene: .
abundance: .
v_gene: TRBV5-4
j_gene: TRBJ2-3

CDR3aa: CASSQQGGDTYNEQFF
CDR3nt: TGTGCCAGTTCACAACAGGGGGGGGACACCTACAATGAGCAGTTCTTC
d_gene: .
abundance: .
v_gene: TRBV19
j_gene: TRBJ2-1

CDR3aa: CASSSGPGQGRYEQYF
CDR3nt: TGCGCCAGCAGCTCAGGTCCGGGACAGGGTCGTTACGAGCAGTACTTC
d_gene: TRBD1
abundance: .
v_gene: TRBV5-1
j_gene: TRBJ2-7

CDR3aa: CASSVGGRGTEAFF
CDR3nt: TGTGCCAGCAGCGTAGGGGGCAGGGGAACTGAAGCTTTCTTT
d_gene: .
abundance: .
v_gene: TRBV9
j_gene: TRBJ1-1

CDR3aa: CAWRLLGKDYGYTF
CDR3nt: TGTGCCTGGAGATTACTAGGAAAAGACTATGGCTACACCTTC
d_gene: .
abundance: .
v_gene: TRBV30
j_gene: TRBJ1-2

CDR3aa: CASSIPGRNEKLFF
CDR3nt: TGTGCCAGTAGTATCCCAGGGCGAAATGAAAAACTGTTTTTT
d_gene: .
abundance: .
v_gene: TRBV19
j_gene: TRBJ1-4

CDR3aa: CAWSPLFNSPLHF
CDR3nt: TGTGCCTGGAGTCCCCTGTTTAATTCACCCCTCCACTTT
d_gene: .
abundance: .
v_gene: TRBV30
j_gene: TRBJ1-6

CDR3aa: CASSEGQEILANYGYTF
CDR3nt: TGTGCCAGCAGCGAAGGACAGGAGATTCTCGCTAACTATGGCTACACCTTC
d_gene: TRBD1
abundance: .
v_gene: TRBV9
j_gene: TRBJ1-2

CDR3aa: CSVRQGWGMDTEAFF
CDR3nt: TGCAGCGTCCGACAGGGGTGGGGAATGGACACTGAAGCTTTCTTT
d_gene: TRBD1
abundance: few
v_gene: TRBV29-1
j_gene: TRBJ1-1

CDR3aa: CASRDHGTGGASGANVLTF
CDR3nt: TGTGCCAGTAGGGACCACGGGACAGGGGGCGCGAGTGGGGCCAACGTCCTGACTTTC
d_gene: TRBD1
abundance: .
v_gene: TRBV19
j_gene: TRBJ2-6

CDR3aa: CASSQNRDTTDTQYF
CDR3nt: TGTGCCAGCAGCCAAAACCGGGACACCACAGATACGCAGTATTTT
d_gene: .
abundance: .
v_gene: TRBV5-4
j_gene: TRBJ2-3

CDR3aa: CATSRDSPGYQETQYF
CDR3nt: TGTGCCACCAGCAGAGATTCGCCGGGGTACCAAGAGACCCAGTACTTC
d_gene: .
abundance: .
v_gene: TRBV15
j_gene: TRBJ2-5

CDR3aa: CALEWGQDGYTF
CDR3nt: TGTGCCCTGGAGTGGGGGCAGGATGGCTACACCTTC
d_gene: .
abundance: .
v_gene: TRBV30
j_gene: TRBJ1-2

CDR3aa: CASSPSPGRRTEQYF
CDR3nt: TGTGCCAGCAGCCCTTCCCCGGGGAGACGAACGGAGCAGTACTTC
d_gene: .
abundance: .
v_gene: TRBV6-5
j_gene: TRBJ2-7

CDR3aa: CASSYLGTGDEKLFF
CDR3nt: TGTGCCAGCAGTTACCTCGGGACAGGGGATGAAAAACTGTTTTTT
d_gene: TRBD1
abundance: .
v_gene: TRBV6-5
j_gene: TRBJ1-4

CDR3aa: CASSWGGIRGAGELFF
CDR3nt: TGCGCCAGCAGCTGGGGGGGGATCCGCGGAGCCGGGGAGCTGTTTTTT
d_gene: TRBD2
abundance: .
v_gene: TRBV5-1
j_gene: TRBJ2-2

CDR3aa: CASSQDLFERGDGELFF
CDR3nt: TGTGCCAGCAGCCAAGATCTATTTGAACGGGGGGACGGGGAGCTGTTTTTT
d_gene: TRBD2
abundance: .
v_gene: TRBV14
j_gene: TRBJ2-2

CDR3aa: CATSPGFGYGYTF
CDR3nt: TGTGCCACCAGTCCGGGATTTGGCTATGGCTACACCTTC
d_gene: .
abundance: .
v_gene: TRBV15
j_gene: TRBJ1-2

CDR3aa: CAISSGVITGELFF
CDR3nt: TGTGCCATCTCGTCAGGGGTAATAACCGGGGAGCTGTTTTTT
d_gene: .
abundance: .
v_gene: TRBV10-3
j_gene: TRBJ2-2

CDR3aa: CASSPLWSGMSNQPQHF
CDR3nt: TGTGCCAGCAGCCCCCTATGGTCGGGGATGAGTAATCAGCCCCAGCATTTT
d_gene: .
abundance: .
v_gene: TRBV5-4
j_gene: TRBJ1-5

CDR3aa: CASSYDRSSSGNTIYF
CDR3nt: TGTGCCAGCAGTTACGACAGGTCAAGCTCTGGAAACACCATATATTTT
d_gene: .
abundance: .
v_gene: TRBV6-5
j_gene: TRBJ1-3

CDR3aa: CASSLGGDQETQYF
CDR3nt: TGTGCCAGCAGCTTAGGGGGGGACCAAGAGACCCAGTACTTC
d_gene: .
abundance: .
v_gene: TRBV11-3
j_gene: TRBJ2-5

CDR3aa: CASSLGDTEAFF
CDR3nt: TGTGCCAGCAGCCTCGGGGACACTGAAGCTTTCTTT
d_gene: .
abundance: .
v_gene: TRBV6-6
j_gene: TRBJ1-1

CDR3aa: CASSVAGPPLHF
CDR3nt: TGTGCCAGCAGCGTAGCTGGCCCACCCCTCCACTTT
d_gene: .
abundance: .
v_gene: TRBV9
j_gene: TRBJ1-6

CDR3aa: CASSDRGGRSPPDTQYF
CDR3nt: TGTGCCAGCAGTGACCGGGGGGGGCGCTCACCCCCAGATACGCAGTATTTT
d_gene: TRBD2
abundance: .
v_gene: TRBV6-4
j_gene: TRBJ2-3

CDR3aa: CASSGRTGRQETQYF
CDR3nt: TGTGCCAGCAGCGGCAGGACAGGGCGGCAAGAGACCCAGTACTTC
d_gene: TRBD1
abundance: .
v_gene: TRBV7-2
j_gene: TRBJ2-5